The clone carrying this TCR beta chain occurred a few times. The germline CDR1 and CDR2 sequences are MNHEY and SVGAGI. The CDR3 length is 14 residues. The V and J ends lost 3 bases and 7 bases, in that order; junction bases with no gene match: 8. The data were obtained in a study of early T cells in non-severe SARS-CoV-2 infection. Each CDR3 protein is one row after TCRdb ran MiXCR on the 5' RACE reads. This table holds 70,000 or so distinct CDR3 sequences, more than 10% found once. The genes are TRBV6-5 and TRBJ1-1; 7 bases match TRBD1. The TCR sequence derives from an adult who was a healthcare worker with PCR-confirmed SARS-CoV-2 infection or an uninfected control (not recorded which). Sequencing was carried out using whole blood. For the CDR3, the DNA is TGTGCCAGCAGTTATATACCCGGACAGGTTGAAGCTTTCTTT. This encodes CASSYIPGQVEAFF.